A selection of T cell receptor beta chains follows, all from one sample in a study of blood T cell repertoires in COVID-19. Only in-frame clones appear in the TCRdb table, and some are missing; sequencing was by immunoSEQ multiplex PCR. The sample shows roughly 150,000 clones, roughly 85% of them seen only once. Sequences were obtained from PBMCs or T cells enriched from blood (not recorded which). The origin of the receptors is a woman between 70 and 85 years old in a cohort exposed to, infected with or recovered from COVID-19 (not recorded which). The CDR3 runs from the conserved cysteine through the conserved F or W. D genes are given only for firm matches. Only some rows state a clone size, as once, few, many or a class for expanded clones.

TGTGCCAGCTCACCAGTTAGCGTTCCGCCCTACGAGCAGTACTTC | CASSPVSVPPYEQYF | 15 | NA | TRBV18 | NA | TRBJ2-7
TGTGCCAGCAGCGACTCGCCCACCGGGGAGCTGTTTTTT | CASSDSPTGELFF | 13 | NA | TRBV7-8 | NA | TRBJ2-2
TGTGCCAGCAGCTTAACCGGGATCACAGATACGCAGTATTTT | CASSLTGITDTQYF | 14 | NA | TRBV7-3 | NA | TRBJ2-3
TGTGCCAGCAGTCCCCTGGTAGGGAAGGCGGGTGAAGCTTTCTTT | CASSPLVGKAGEAFF | 15 | NA | TRBV27 | NA | TRBJ1-1
TGTGCCAGCACTAAACAGGGGCTTGTGGATGGCTACACCTTC | CASTKQGLVDGYTF | 14 | TRBD1 | TRBV28 | NA | TRBJ1-2
TGTGCCAGCAGCCTTCCAGGGATGGGTACTGAAACCCAGTACTTC | CASSLPGMGTETQYF | 15 | NA | TRBV3-1/TRBV3-2 | NA | TRBJ2-5
TGTGCCAGCAGTCCGGGTTACCTAACTGAAGCTTTCTTT | CASSPGYLTEAFF | 13 | NA | TRBV7-9 | NA | TRBJ1-1
TGTGCCAGCAGTAATCTCGGGGGACTGACCTACGAGCAGTACTTC | CASSNLGGLTYEQYF | 15 | NA | TRBV28 | few | TRBJ2-7
TGCGCCAGCAGCCAAGGGTTGGCTCCTGCGGGGGCCTATGGCTACACCTTC | CASSQGLAPAGAYGYTF | 17 | NA | TRBV4-3 | few | TRBJ1-2
TGTGCCAGTAGTATTAGACAGGGTTACGGTTCACCCCTCCACTTT | CASSIRQGYGSPLHF | 15 | TRBD1 | TRBV19 | NA | TRBJ1-6
TGTGCCAGCAGCCGCAACAGGGACACTGAAGCTTTCTTT | CASSRNRDTEAFF | 13 | NA | TRBV12-3/TRBV12-4 | NA | TRBJ1-1
TGTGCCAGCAGCTTAGTAACTAGCGGCCCCTACAATGAGCAGTTCTTC | CASSLVTSGPYNEQFF | 16 | TRBD2 | TRBV13 | NA | TRBJ2-1
TGTGCCAGCAGTGAAAGGGGCCTCATAGCCAAAAACATTCAGTACTTC | CASSERGLIAKNIQYF | 16 | NA | TRBV2 | NA | TRBJ2-4
TGTGCCAGCACCCCACGCCCGGACAGGGAGGACGAATTAGGGTTCTTC | CASTPRPDREDELGFF | 16 | TRBD1 | TRBV6-6 | NA | TRBJ2-1
TGTGCCAGCAGCTTGCGGGGTCGGGGAGAGACCCAGTACTTC | CASSLRGRGETQYF | 14 | NA | TRBV7-8 | NA | TRBJ2-5
TGCGCCAGCAGACGAACTCCCGGGACAGGTAATGTCCACGAGCAGTACTTC | CASRRTPGTGNVHEQYF | 17 | TRBD1 | TRBV5-1 | few | TRBJ2-7
TGTGCCAGCAGCTTACCGGGGAATGGCTACACCTTC | CASSLPGNGYTF | 12 | NA | TRBV5-6 | NA | TRBJ1-2
TGTGCCAGCAGCGTAGCTGACAGGGGGGAACTCCAGCCCCAGCATTTT | CASSVADRGELQPQHF | 16 | TRBD1 | TRBV9 | once | TRBJ1-5
TGTGCCAGCTCACCAAACCTCCGGACAGGTGTAGAGACCCAGTACTTC | CASSPNLRTGVETQYF | 16 | TRBD1 | TRBV18 | NA | TRBJ2-5
TGTGCCAGCTCCCGCGGGGGGGGCCCGCATCAGCCCCAGCATTTT | CASSRGGGPHQPQHF | 15 | NA | TRBV28 | NA | TRBJ1-5
TGTGCCAGCAGCCAACCGGGACAGGGGGCCGAGCAGTTCTTC | CASSQPGQGAEQFF | 14 | TRBD1 | TRBV3-1/TRBV3-2 | NA | TRBJ2-1
TGTGCTAGCAGCTTAGGTGGCGGCAGCCAAGAGACCCAGTACTTC | CASSLGGGSQETQYF | 15 | NA | TRBV7-7 | NA | TRBJ2-5
TGTGCCAGCAGACAAGACCACAGGGTCTGGGAAAAACTGTTTTTT | CASRQDHRVWEKLFF | 15 | NA | TRBV6-6 | NA | TRBJ1-4
TGTGCCAGCAGCTTTCACTCCGGGACAGGGAGTCAGCCCCAGCATTTT | CASSFHSGTGSQPQHF | 16 | TRBD1 | TRBV5-4 | NA | TRBJ1-5